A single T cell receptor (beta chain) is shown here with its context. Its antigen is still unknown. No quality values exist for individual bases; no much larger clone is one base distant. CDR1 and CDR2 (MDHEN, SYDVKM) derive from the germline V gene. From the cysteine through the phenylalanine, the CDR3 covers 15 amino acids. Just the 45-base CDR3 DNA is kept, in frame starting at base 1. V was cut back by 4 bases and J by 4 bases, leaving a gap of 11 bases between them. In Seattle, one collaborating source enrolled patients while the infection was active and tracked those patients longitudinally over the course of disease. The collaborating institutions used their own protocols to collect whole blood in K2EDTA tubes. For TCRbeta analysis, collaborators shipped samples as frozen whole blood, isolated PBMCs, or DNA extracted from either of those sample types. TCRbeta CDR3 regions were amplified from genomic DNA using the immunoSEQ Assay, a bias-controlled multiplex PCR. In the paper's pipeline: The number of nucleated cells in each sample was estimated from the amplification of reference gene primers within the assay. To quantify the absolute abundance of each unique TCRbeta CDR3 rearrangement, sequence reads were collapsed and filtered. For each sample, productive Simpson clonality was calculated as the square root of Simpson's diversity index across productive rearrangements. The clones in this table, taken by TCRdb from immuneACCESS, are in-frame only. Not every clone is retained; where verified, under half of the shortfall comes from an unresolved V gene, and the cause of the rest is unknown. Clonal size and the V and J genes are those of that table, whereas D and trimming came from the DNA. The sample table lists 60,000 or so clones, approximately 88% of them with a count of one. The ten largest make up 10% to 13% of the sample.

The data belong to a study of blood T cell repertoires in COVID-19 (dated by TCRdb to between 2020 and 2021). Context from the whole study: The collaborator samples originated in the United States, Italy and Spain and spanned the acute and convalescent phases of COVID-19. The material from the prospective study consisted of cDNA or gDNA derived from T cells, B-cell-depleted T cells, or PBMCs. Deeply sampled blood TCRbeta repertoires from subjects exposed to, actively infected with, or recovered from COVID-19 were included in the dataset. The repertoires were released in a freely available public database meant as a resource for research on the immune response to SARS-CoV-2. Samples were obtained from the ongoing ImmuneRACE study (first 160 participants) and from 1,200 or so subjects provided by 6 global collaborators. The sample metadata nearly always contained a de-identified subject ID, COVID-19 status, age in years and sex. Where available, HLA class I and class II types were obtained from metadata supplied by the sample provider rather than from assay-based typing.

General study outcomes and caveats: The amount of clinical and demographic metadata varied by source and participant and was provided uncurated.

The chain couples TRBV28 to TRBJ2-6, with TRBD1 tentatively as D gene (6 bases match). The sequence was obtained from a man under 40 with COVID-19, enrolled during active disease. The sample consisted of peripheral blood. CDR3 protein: CASSSDRRGANVLTF. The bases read TGTGCCAGCAGTTCCGACAGGCGGGGGGCCAACGTCCTGACTTTC.